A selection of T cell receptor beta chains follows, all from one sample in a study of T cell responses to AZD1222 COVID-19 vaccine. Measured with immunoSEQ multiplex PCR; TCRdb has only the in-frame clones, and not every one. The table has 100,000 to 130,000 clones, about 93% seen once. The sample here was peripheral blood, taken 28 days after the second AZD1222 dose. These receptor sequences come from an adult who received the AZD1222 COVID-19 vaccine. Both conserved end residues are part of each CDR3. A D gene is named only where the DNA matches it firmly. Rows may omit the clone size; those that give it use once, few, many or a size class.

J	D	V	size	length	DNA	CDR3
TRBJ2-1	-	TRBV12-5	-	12	TGTGCTAGTGGACCTTCGACCGTGGGGCAGTTCTTC	CASGPSTVGQFF
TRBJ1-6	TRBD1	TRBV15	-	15	TGTGCCACCAGCGGCAGACAGGGTAATAATTCACCCCTCCACTTT	CATSGRQGNNSPLHF
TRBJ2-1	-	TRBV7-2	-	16	TGTGCCAGCAGCTTCGTTGCGGGGCCGGTGGGCCATGAGCAGTTCTTC	CASSFVAGPVGHEQFF
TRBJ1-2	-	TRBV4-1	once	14	TGCGCCAGCAGCCAAGAGGGGGCGGTGGGTGGCTACACCTTC	CASSQEGAVGGYTF
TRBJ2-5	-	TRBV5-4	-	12	TGTGCCAGCAGCGGACTGAAGGAGACCCAGTACTTC	CASSGLKETQYF
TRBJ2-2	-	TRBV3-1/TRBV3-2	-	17	TGTGCCAGCAGCCCCTCGAGTGGGCGGGGCCCGGCGGGGGAGCTGTTTTTT	CASSPSSGRGPAGELFF
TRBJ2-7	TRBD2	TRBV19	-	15	TGTGCCAGTACCCTAGCGGGAGAAGGTCCCTACGAGCAGTACTTC	CASTLAGEGPYEQYF
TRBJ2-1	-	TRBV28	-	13	TGTGCCAGCAACTTGGACCGCTACAATGAGCAGTTCTTC	CASNLDRYNEQFF
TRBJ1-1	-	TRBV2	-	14	TGTGCCAGCAAGACTCCGGGACAGAACACTGAAGCTTTCTTT	CASKTPGQNTEAFF
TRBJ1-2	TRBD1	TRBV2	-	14	TGTGCCAGCAGTTCCGGGACAGTTTTCTATGGCTACACCTTC	CASSSGTVFYGYTF
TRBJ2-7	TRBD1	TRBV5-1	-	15	TGCGCCAGCAGCCGGTCGGACAGGGTTTCCTACGAGCAGTACTTC	CASSRSDRVSYEQYF
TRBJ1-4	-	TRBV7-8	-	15	TGTGCCAGCAGCTACGCGGGTGGCAGTAGTGAAAAACTGTTTTTT	CASSYAGGSSEKLFF
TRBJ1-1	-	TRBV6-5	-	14	TGTGCCAGCAGGCCTACAGGGTGGAACACTGAAGCTTTCTTT	CASRPTGWNTEAFF
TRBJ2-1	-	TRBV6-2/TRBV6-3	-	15	TGTGCCAGCAGTTTGGGTGGGGGCGCATACAATGAGCAGTTCTTC	CASSLGGGAYNEQFF
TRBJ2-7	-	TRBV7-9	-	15	TGTGCCAGCAGCTACCGGAGTAGCGGAGACTACGAGCAGTACTTC	CASSYRSSGDYEQYF
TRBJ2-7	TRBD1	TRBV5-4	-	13	TGTGCCAGCAGCGAGGGACAGTTAGACGAGCAGTACTTC	CASSEGQLDEQYF
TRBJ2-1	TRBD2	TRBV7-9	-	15	TGTGCCAGCAGCTTACTGGCGGGAGTTGGCAATGAGCAGTTCTTC	CASSLLAGVGNEQFF
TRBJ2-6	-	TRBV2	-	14	TGTGCCAGCCGGAGGAGCTCTGGGGCCAACGTCCTGACTTTC	CASRRSSGANVLTF
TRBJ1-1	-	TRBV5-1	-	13	TGCGCCAGCAGTGCGGTTCAGAACACTGAAGCTTTCTTT	CASSAVQNTEAFF
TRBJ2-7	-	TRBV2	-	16	TGTGCCAGCAGTGAAATCGGCCAGGTTGGAGCCTACGAGCAGTACTTC	CASSEIGQVGAYEQYF
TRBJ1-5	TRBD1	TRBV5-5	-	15	TGTGCCAGCAGCCCCTGGGGACAGGGGGATCAGCCCCAGCATTTT	CASSPWGQGDQPQHF
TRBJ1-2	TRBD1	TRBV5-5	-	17	TGTGCCAGCAGCTTGGCCTCAGGACAGGGGTTTTTCTATGGCTACACCTTC	CASSLASGQGFFYGYTF
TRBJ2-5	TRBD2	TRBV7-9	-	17	TGTGCCAGCAGCTTAGCGAATCTAGCGGGAGAAAAAGAGACCCAGTACTTC	CASSLANLAGEKETQYF
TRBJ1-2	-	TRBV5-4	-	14	TGTGCCAGCAGGCTCCGGGCAGGCGTCTATGGCTACACCTTC	CASRLRAGVYGYTF
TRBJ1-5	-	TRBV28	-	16	TGTGCCAGCAGTTTTGCCCCGGGGACCTCCGGGCGGCCCCAGCATTTT	CASSFAPGTSGRPQHF
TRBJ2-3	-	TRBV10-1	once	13	TGCGCCATACTTACTGGCGGCACAGATACGCAGTATTTT	CAILTGGTDTQYF